The present TCR beta chain was sequenced within a study of CD8 T cells in ankylosing spondylitis. General study findings and limits: It was reported that disease-linked clones were significantly enriched in matched ankylosing spondylitis synovial fluid. There was a TCR beta motif, made of several highly homologous variants, that appeared characteristic of ankylosing spondylitis blood. CD8+ cells made up the disease-linked clones, which were relatively rare in peripheral blood.

This clonotype was found a few times. What it binds is not known. Scientists made TCR beta libraries using quantitative 5'-RACE with molecular barcodes. MiXCR, run by TCRdb on the 5' RACE reads, gives a single entry per CDR3 protein. The sample holds hundreds of thousands of distinct CDR3 sequences, 12% seen once. Per the germline V gene, CDR1 is SGHTA and CDR2 is FQGNSA. The CDR3 consists of 15 residues. Trimming pared 7 bases from V and 4 bases from J, leaving 19 bases between. This sequence originates from a male donor with ankylosing spondylitis. Specimen: blood, either unsorted or a sorted T cell fraction (not recorded which). The J gene is TRBJ1-1, the V gene TRBV7-2, with a weak D call TRBD1 (6 bases). Written as DNA, the CDR3 is TGTGCCAGCACCGGAGGGGGGAGTGGGGCCACTGAAGCTTTCTTT. Translated, it gives CASTGGGSGATEAFF.